This entry lists 19 T cell receptor beta chains sequenced from one sample in a study of blood T cell repertoires in COVID-19. Some clones are missing from TCRdb's copy, which holds only in-frame ones; the method was immunoSEQ multiplex PCR. The table includes a few hundred thousand clones, about nine tenths detected once. The sample comprised PBMCs or T cells enriched from blood (not recorded which). Receptors originate from a woman aged 40 to 55 who had been exposed to COVID-19.

This CDR3 is CASSSGLAGGPSSLETQYF. CDR3 nucleotide sequence: TGTGCCAGCAGCAGCGGACTAGCGGGAGGGCCCTCGAGCCTAGAGACCCAGTACTTC. The rearrangement joins TRBV7-2 to TRBJ2-5, with 15 bases aligning to TRBD2. From germline, CDR1 is SGHTA and CDR2 FQGNSA. V lost 5 bases, J lost 4 bases, and 14 bases stayed unmatched. The CDR3 is 19 amino acids.

The chain employs TRBV15 and TRBJ1-2; TRBD1 matches at 8 bases. CDR1 and CDR2 from the germline V gene are LNHNV and YYDKDF (reference sequence). The CDR3 is 14 amino acids. The V segment lost 2 bases and the J segment 5 bases; nucleotides outside the gene matches: 4. The CDR3 DNA follows: TGTGCCACCAGCAGATCAGGGGGCGGGTATGGCTACACCTTC. As protein: CATSRSGGGYGYTF.

The rearrangement links TRBV6-5 to TRBJ2-7; D perhaps matches TRBD1 (5 bases). The CDR3 totals 12 residues. Per the germline V gene, CDR1 is MNHEY and CDR2 is SVGAGI. The V end was cut by 8 bases, the J end by 6 bases, with 14 bases between. For the CDR3, the DNA is TGTGCCAGCTCACAGGTGGGAACCGAGCAGTACTTC. Its translation is CASSQVGTEQYF.

This clone was recorded only once. The chain joins TRBV7-9 to TRBJ2-5; a weak D match, TRBD2 (6 bases). Germline V lookup: CDR1 SEHNR, CDR2 FQNEAQ (reference sequence). Trimming shortened V by 5 bases and J by 1 base, and 20 bases separated the two germline ends. The CDR3 has 17 residues. CDR3 sequence reads: CASSPKPGVASQETQYF. As DNA, the CDR3 is TGTGCCAGCAGCCCCAAACCGGGGGTGGCGTCCCAAGAGACCCAGTACTTC. The variable domain in full, with the rest retrieved from reference TRBV7-9 and TRBJ2-5, is DTGVSQNPRHKITKRGQNVTFRCDPISEHNRLYWYRQTLGQGPEFLTYFQNEAQLEKSRLLSDRFSAERPKGSFSTLEIQRTEQGDSAMYLCASSPKPGVASQETQYFGPGTRLLVL.

The chain's CDR3 is CASSQDLGGFNEKLFF. CDR3 nucleotides: TGTGCCAGCAGCCAAGATCTGGGCGGGTTTAATGAAAAACTGTTTTTT. The chain combines TRBV3-1 (or the pseudogene TRBV3-2) with TRBJ1-4; D gene ambiguous. Germline V gene lookup returns CDR1 LGHDT and CDR2 YNNKEL (reference sequence). The CDR3 spans 16 residues. With 0 bases removed from V and 4 bases from J, the gap between germline ends came to 12 bases.

The V gene is TRBV9, the J gene TRBJ1-3; TRBD1 agrees at 7 bases. CDR3 length: 20 residues. Trimming at V came to 3 bases and at J to 0 bases, leaving 18 bases not matched to a gene. Per germline, CDR1 SGDLS and CDR2 YYNGEE. Here the CDR3 DNA reads TGTGCCAGCAGCGCGCCGAGGGACAGTCCCCAAGGATTCTCTGGAAACACCATATATTTT. Its protein product is CASSAPRDSPQGFSGNTIYF.

This chain links TRBV5-6 with TRBJ1-5; D might be TRBD1 (6 bases). The CDR3 runs to 15 residues. From germline, CDR1 is SGHDT and CDR2 YYEEEE. The V end lost 4 bases, the J end lost 0 bases, and 11 bases lay between the germline ends. CDR3 nucleotide sequence: TGTGCCAGCAGCGACAGGCCTAATAGCAATCAGCCCCAGCATTTT. Protein: CASSDRPNSNQPQHF.

The V call is TRBV2, the J call TRBJ1-1; D is undetermined. The CDR3 contains 12 residues. Germline CDR1 and CDR2: SNHLY and FYNNEI. The V and J ends lost 5 bases and 0 bases respectively, with 4 bases between them. The CDR3 reads CASSQVNTEAFF. The CDR3 DNA sequence: TGTGCCAGCAGTCAGGTGAACACTGAAGCTTTCTTT.

The CDR3 loop is CAWSSQTYEQYF. The CDR3 nucleotides read TGTGCCTGGAGTAGTCAGACCTACGAGCAGTACTTC. The chain employs TRBV30 and TRBJ2-7; D gene unclear. This CDR3 has 12 amino acids. The germline V and J ends were trimmed by 2 bases and 2 bases, with 7 bases remaining between them. The V gene's germline CDR1 is GTSNPN and CDR2 SVGIG (reference sequence).

The V and J genes are TRBV15 and TRBJ2-2, with 10 bases lining up with TRBD1. This CDR3 has 14 amino acids. Germline CDR1 LNHNV, CDR2 YYDKDF (reference sequence). V lost 5 bases, J lost 7 bases, and 4 bases stayed unmatched. CDR3 nucleotide sequence: TGTGCCACCAGCCGGACAGGGGGAGACGGGGAGCTGTTTTTT. It specifies CATSRTGGDGELFF.

The chain joins TRBV18 to TRBJ1-2; D perhaps matches TRBD1 (5 bases). The CDR3 is 13 amino acids. The V gene's germline CDR1 is KGHSH and CDR2 LQKENI. Trimming stripped 6 bases from V and 1 base from J, with 9 bases between. In DNA, the CDR3 is TGTGCCAGCTCCAGCGACAGTAACTATGGCTACACCTTC. Protein product: CASSSDSNYGYTF.

V usage is TRBV4-3 and J usage is TRBJ1-4, with 7 bases lining up with TRBD1. V lost 4 bases to trimming and J lost 6 bases; unmatched junction nucleotides: 14. The CDR3 is made up of 17 amino acids. Germline lookup yields CDR1 LGHNA and CDR2 YSLEER. The CDR3 DNA sequence: TGCGCCAGCAGCCTACGACCGGACAGGCGACCCGATGAAAAACTGTTTTTT. Residues: CASSLRPDRRPDEKLFF.

The genes are TRBV10-3 and TRBJ1-2; D might be TRBD1 (5 bases). Trimming removed 3 bases from V and 5 bases from J, with 13 bases in between. CDR1 is ENHRY and CDR2 is SYGVKD in the germline V gene. CDR3 length: 14 residues. The CDR3 DNA reads as TGTGCCATCAGTGATCAGGGTTCAGGGTATGGCTACACCTTC. This gives the protein CAISDQGSGYGYTF.

The chain carries TRBV7-3 and TRBJ1-1; tentatively, D is TRBD1 (5 bases). V dropped 5 bases and J dropped 1 base, with 14 bases sitting between them. CDR3 length: 15 residues. In germline, CDR1 is SGHTA, CDR2 FQGTGA. The CDR3 here is CASSARGGTNTEAFF. In DNA form, the CDR3 reads TGTGCCAGCAGCGCAAGGGGCGGCACGAACACTGAAGCTTTCTTT.

The gene calls are TRBV7-9 and TRBJ1-1; the D is unclear. V gave up 4 bases and J gave up 5 bases, with 17 bases separating them. The germline gives CDR1 SEHNR, CDR2 FQNEAQ (reference sequence). The CDR3 loop spans 15 amino acids. CDR3 residues: CASSYRGNRRTEAFF. CDR3 nucleotides: TGTGCCAGCAGCTACCGCGGGAACCGGAGAACTGAAGCTTTCTTT. The variable domain in full, completed from reference TRBV7-9 and TRBJ1-1, reads DTGVSQNPRHKITKRGQNVTFRCDPISEHNRLYWYRQTLGQGPEFLTYFQNEAQLEKSRLLSDRFSAERPKGSFSTLEIQRTEQGDSAMYLCASSYRGNRRTEAFFGQGTRLTVV.

The chain combines TRBV11-3 with TRBJ1-3; 7 bases line up with TRBD1. The J segment lost 4 bases and the V segment lost 3 bases, leaving 0 bases of the junction unmatched. The CDR3 has 13 residues. CDR1 is SGHNT and CDR2 is YENEEA in the germline V gene. DNA of the CDR3: TGTGCCAGCAGCTTCAGGGGGGGAAACACCATATATTTT. Amino acid sequence: CASSFRGGNTIYF.

This clone was seen just once. This rearrangement joins TRBV9 to TRBJ1-6; D gene ambiguous. Trimming shortened V by 4 bases and J by 10 bases, and 9 bases separated the two germline ends. This CDR3 comprises 12 residues. Germline assignment: CDR1 SGDLS and CDR2 YYNGEE. This CDR3 reads CASSLAGSPLHF. Here the CDR3 DNA reads TGTGCCAGCAGCCTGGCCGGGTCACCCCTCCACTTT. The complete variable domain, with remaining parts taken from reference TRBV9 and TRBJ1-6, reads DSGVTQTPKHLITATGQRVTLRCSPRSGDLSVYWYQQSLDQGLQFLIQYYNGEERAKGNILERFSAQQFPDLHSELNLSSLELGDSALYFCASSLAGSPLHFGNGTRLTVT.

This chain connects TRBV7-9 to TRBJ1-2; possibly TRBD1 for D (5 bases). Germline values: CDR1 SEHNR, CDR2 FQNEAQ (reference sequence). V lost 4 bases to trimming and J lost 7 bases, with 19 bases between them. The CDR3 contains 15 residues. The CDR3 DNA reads TGTGCCAGCAGCTCCCGATGGGGAGGGGAGCCTGGCTACACCTTC. It encodes CASSSRWGGEPGYTF.

This chain joins TRBV9 and TRBJ2-5, with a tentative D call TRBD2 (6 bases). The V gene's germline CDR1 is SGDLS and CDR2 YYNGEE. With 3 bases removed from V and 5 bases from J, the gap between germline ends came to 11 bases. The CDR3 runs to 13 residues. CDR3 protein: CASSAGASETQYF. CDR3 DNA sequence: TGTGCCAGCAGCGCGGGAGCCTCGGAGACCCAGTACTTC.